This T cell receptor (beta chain) was found in a study of blood T cell repertoires in COVID-19. Study at large: Samples representing acute and convalescent COVID-19 were sourced from the United States, Italy and Spain. The cDNA or gDNA used as material had been derived from T cells, B-cell-depleted T cells, or PBMCs.

Original handling: Amplifying reference gene primers gave estimates of nucleated cell counts. Sequencing was performed with immunoSEQ multiplex PCR; in TCRdb, only in-frame clones are kept and a portion is missing. V, J and clone size are taken as reported in that table, and D and trimming were inferred from the DNA itself. The sample contains about 120,000 clones, approximately 87% of which appear only once. The origin of this receptor is a woman aged 45-65 years with acute or convalescent COVID-19. Material for sequencing was peripheral blood.

The CDR3 nucleotides are TGTGCCAGCAGCACCGGTGGGGGGAGCCTCTCCTACGAGCAGTACTTC. Its protein is CASSTGGGSLSYEQYF. This chain joins TRBV7-8 and TRBJ2-7; maybe TRBD2 (6 bases). The CDR3 contains 16 residues. Germline CDR1 is SGHVS and CDR2 is FQNEAQ. V was clipped by 5 bases and J by 0 bases, with 17 bases between them.